The present T cell receptor beta chain was sequenced within a study of cytomegalovirus exposure and HLA in healthy donors. Whole-study context: From HLA-typed donors, an early data release held about 85 million unique TCRs. Out of fewer than 400 genotyped donors, roughly 83% belonged to the Caucasian-associated ancestry cluster. Overall study findings and caveats: A later analysis linked a missense variant in DCLRE1C to the trimming of TCR beta V and J genes. In an earlier analysis, productive rearrangement rates for most beta V segments clustered near 87% or 30%.

This clone was counted only a few times. As yet, its antigen is unknown. The CDR3 totals 17 residues. The germline gives CDR1 MDHEN, CDR2 SYDVKM. The trim removed 4 bases at V and 1 base at J, leaving 10 bases unmatched. PCR used 60 Vbeta primers and 13 Jbeta primers. Here immunoSEQ multiplex PCR was the method, and the copy in TCRdb shows in-frame clones only, minus some. The sample consists of about 210,000 clones, roughly 80% of them appearing once. The source is a man in his forties in good health and CMV-seropositive. This rearrangement joins TRBV28 to TRBJ1-5, with 7 bases that match TRBD1. Material for sequencing was PBMCs. CDR3 bases: TGTGCCAGCAGTTGGGGCAGGGGGAAAGGGAGCAATCAGCCCCAGCATTTT. It codes for CASSWGRGKGSNQPQHF.